This record covers a single TCR beta chain. The target antigen is unknown. One end of the junction varies from germline; a read error may be responsible. Only in-frame clones appear in the TCRdb table, and some are missing; sequencing was by immunoSEQ multiplex PCR. The table lists roughly 30,000 clones, about 88% of them singletons, with roughly 2.9% in the top ten. The data were taken from a study of T cells in localized non-small cell lung cancer. Study-wide results and limits: Only one tumor region went through sequencing, so heterogeneity may still be there.

Germline CDR1 reads SGHAT; CDR2 reads FQNNGV. The CDR3 contains 14 residues. V gene TRBV11-2 combines with J gene TRBJ2-3; 9 nucleotides align to TRBD2. The starting material was peripheral blood, obtained before any cancer treatment. The TCR comes from a female donor older than 55 with stage I lung adenocarcinoma. The CDR3 sequence: CASSPSIGGTSKNF. As DNA, the CDR3 is TGTGCCAGCAGCCCCTCAATCGGTGGGACTAGCAAGAATTTT. Looking up the rest from reference TRBV11-2 and TRBJ2-3 gives the full variable domain: EAGVAQSPRYKIIEKRQSVAFWCNPISGHATLYWYQQILGQGPKLLIQFQNNGVVDDSQLPKDRFSAERLKGVDSTLKIQPAKLEDSAVYLCASSPSIGGTSKNFGPGTRLTVL.